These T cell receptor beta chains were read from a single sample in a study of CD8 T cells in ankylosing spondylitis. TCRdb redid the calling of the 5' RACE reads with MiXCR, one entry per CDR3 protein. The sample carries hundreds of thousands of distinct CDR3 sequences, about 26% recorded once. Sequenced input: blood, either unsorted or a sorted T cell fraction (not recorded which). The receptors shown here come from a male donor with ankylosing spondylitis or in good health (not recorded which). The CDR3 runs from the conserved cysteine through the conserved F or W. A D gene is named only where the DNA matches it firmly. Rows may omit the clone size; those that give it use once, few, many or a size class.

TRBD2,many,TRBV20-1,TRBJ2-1,CSAKDIAGPELGEQFF,TGCAGTGCTAAAGACATAGCGGGGCCCGAACTAGGTGAGCAGTTCTTC
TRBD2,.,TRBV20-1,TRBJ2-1,CSAPAGLAGYNEQFF,TGCAGTGCTCCGGCGGGACTAGCGGGATACAATGAGCAGTTCTTC
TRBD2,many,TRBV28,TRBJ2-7,CASATSGSYEQYF,TGTGCCAGCGCGACTAGCGGCTCCTACGAGCAGTACTTC
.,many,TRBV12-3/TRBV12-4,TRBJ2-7,CASSSYYEQYF,TGTGCCAGCAGTTCCTACTACGAGCAGTACTTC
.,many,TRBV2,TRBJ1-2,CASSESSNYGYTF,TGTGCCAGCAGTGAAAGCAGCAACTATGGCTACACCTTC
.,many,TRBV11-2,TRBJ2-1,CASSPYWRKSSYNEQFF,TGTGCCAGCAGCCCGTATTGGCGTAAGAGCTCCTACAATGAGCAGTTCTTC
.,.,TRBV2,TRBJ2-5,CASSVRQETQYF,TGTGCCAGCAGTGTTAGACAAGAGACCCAGTACTTC
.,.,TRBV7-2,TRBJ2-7,CASSLDGDEQYF,TGTGCCAGCAGCTTAGACGGAGACGAGCAGTACTTC
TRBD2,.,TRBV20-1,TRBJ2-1,CSARDRWGLADYNEQFF,TGCAGTGCTAGAGATCGTTGGGGACTAGCGGATTACAATGAGCAGTTCTTC
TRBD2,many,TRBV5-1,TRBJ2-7,CASSAEGLAYEQYF,TGCGCCAGCAGCGCGGAGGGACTAGCTTACGAGCAGTACTTC
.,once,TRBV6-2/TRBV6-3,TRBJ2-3,CASSHGGVADTQYF,TGTGCCAGCAGCCATGGGGGAGTGGCAGATACGCAGTATTTT
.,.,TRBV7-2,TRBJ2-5,CASSLGPGLQETQYF,TGTGCCAGCAGCTTAGGGCCAGGACTCCAAGAGACCCAGTACTTC
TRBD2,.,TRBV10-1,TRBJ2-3,CASSAQGLAGTDTQYF,TGCGCCAGCAGTGCCCAGGGACTAGCGGGCACAGATACGCAGTATTTT
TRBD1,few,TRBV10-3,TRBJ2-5,CAISEDRGGSETQYF,TGTGCCATCAGTGAGGACAGGGGGGGAAGCGAGACCCAGTACTTC
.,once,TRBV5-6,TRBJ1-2,CASSHGTLEPYGYTF,TGTGCCAGCAGCCACGGGACATTGGAGCCCTATGGCTACACCTTC
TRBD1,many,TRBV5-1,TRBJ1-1,CASSPGTVRSTEAFF,TGCGCCAGCAGCCCCGGGACAGTTCGGAGCACTGAAGCTTTCTTT
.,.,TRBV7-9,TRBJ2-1,CASTPDGGGYNEQFF,TGTGCCAGCACTCCAGATGGGGGTGGCTACAATGAGCAGTTCTTC
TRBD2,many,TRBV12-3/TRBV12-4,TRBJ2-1,CASSLRTSGVYEQFF,TGTGCCAGCAGCCTAAGGACTAGCGGGGTGTATGAGCAGTTCTTC
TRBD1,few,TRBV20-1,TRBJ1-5,CSASGQGGQPQHF,TGCAGTGCTAGTGGACAGGGGGGTCAGCCCCAGCATTTT
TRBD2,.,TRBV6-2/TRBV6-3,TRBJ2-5,CASSYSRGRAGETQYF,TGTGCCAGCAGTTACTCCCGCGGGAGGGCCGGGGAGACCCAGTACTTC
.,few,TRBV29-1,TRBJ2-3,CSGDSGSDTQYF,TGCAGCGGGGACTCAGGGTCAGATACGCAGTATTTT
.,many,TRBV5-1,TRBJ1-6,CASSRSGGVSPLHF,TGCGCCAGCAGTCGATCCGGAGGCGTTTCACCCCTCCACTTT
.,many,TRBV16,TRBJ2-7,CASSPTYTSSYEQYF,TGTGCCAGCAGCCCCACCTACACTAGCTCCTACGAGCAGTACTTC
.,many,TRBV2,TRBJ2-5,CAIGGDSQETQYF,TGTGCCATAGGCGGGGACAGCCAAGAGACCCAGTACTTC
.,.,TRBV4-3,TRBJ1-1,CASSQAINTEAFF,TGCGCCAGCAGCCAAGCGATTAACACTGAAGCTTTCTTT
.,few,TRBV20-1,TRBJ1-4,CSARFTEKLFF,TGCAGTGCTAGATTTACAGAAAAACTGTTTTTT
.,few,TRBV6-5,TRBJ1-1,CASSYTLGTEAFF,TGTGCCAGCAGTTACACCCTGGGCACTGAAGCTTTCTTT
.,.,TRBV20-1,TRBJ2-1,CSARDVQSSSYNEQFF,TGCAGTGCTAGGGATGTGCAGTCGAGCTCCTACAATGAGCAGTTCTTC
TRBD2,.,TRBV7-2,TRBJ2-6,CASSLVASGSGANVLTF,TGTGCCAGCAGCTTAGTAGCTAGCGGTTCTGGGGCCAACGTCCTGACTTTC
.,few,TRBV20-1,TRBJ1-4,CSATPGSSNEKLFF,TGCAGTGCTACACCCGGAAGTTCTAATGAAAAACTGTTTTTT
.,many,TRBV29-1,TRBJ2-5,CRGGGAQETQYF,TGCAGGGGTGGCGGCGCCCAAGAGACCCAGTACTTC
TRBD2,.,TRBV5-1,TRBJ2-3,CASSFIVAGDGTDTQYF,TGCGCCAGCAGCTTTATTGTAGCGGGAGACGGCACAGATACGCAGTATTTT
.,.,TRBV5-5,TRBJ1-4,CASSLAWGEEKLFF,TGTGCCAGCAGCTTGGCCTGGGGTGAGGAAAAACTGTTTTTT
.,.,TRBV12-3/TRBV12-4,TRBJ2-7,CASKESSYEQYF,TGTGCCAGCAAAGAGAGCTCCTACGAGCAGTACTTC
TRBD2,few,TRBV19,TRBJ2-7,CASSTRTSGRAREQYF,TGTGCCAGTAGTACCCGGACTAGCGGGAGGGCCCGCGAGCAGTACTTC
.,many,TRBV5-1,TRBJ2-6,CASSLIVGANVLTF,TGCGCCAGCAGCTTGATTGTAGGGGCCAACGTCCTGACTTTC
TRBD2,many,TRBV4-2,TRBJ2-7,CASSQTGLAGGNYEQYF,TGTGCCAGCAGCCAAACCGGACTAGCGGGAGGAAATTACGAGCAGTACTTC
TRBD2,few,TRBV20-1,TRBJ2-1,CSARDSGRGGNEQFF,TGCAGTGCTAGAGATAGCGGGAGGGGGGGGAATGAGCAGTTCTTC
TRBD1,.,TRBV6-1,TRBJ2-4,CASNKGAGNIQYF,TGTGCCAGCAACAAGGGGGCCGGAAACATTCAGTACTTC
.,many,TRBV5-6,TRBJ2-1,CAGGRDDEQFF,TGTGCTGGCGGCAGGGACGATGAGCAGTTCTTC
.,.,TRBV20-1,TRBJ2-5,CSVPNQETQYF,TGCAGCGTGCCAAACCAAGAGACCCAGTACTTC
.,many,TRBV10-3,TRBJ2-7,CAISGNPQFYEQYF,TGTGCCATCAGTGGGAATCCTCAATTCTACGAGCAGTACTTC
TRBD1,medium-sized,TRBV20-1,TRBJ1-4,CSAWTGNEKLFF,TGCAGTGCTTGGACAGGGAACGAAAAACTGTTTTTT
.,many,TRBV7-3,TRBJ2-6,CASSLGTFSGANVLTF,TGTGCCAGCAGCCTCGGGACTTTCTCTGGGGCCAACGTCCTGACTTTC
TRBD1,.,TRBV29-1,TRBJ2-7,CSVVSGQGRYEQYF,TGCAGCGTTGTATCGGGACAGGGACGCTACGAGCAGTACTTC
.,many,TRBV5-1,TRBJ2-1,CASSLGGDPYNEQFF,TGCGCCAGCAGCTTGGGAGGAGACCCCTACAATGAGCAGTTCTTC
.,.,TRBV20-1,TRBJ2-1,CSARRASDNTYNEQFF,TGCAGTGCTAGGAGGGCTAGCGATAACACCTACAATGAGCAGTTCTTC
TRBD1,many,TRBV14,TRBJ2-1,CASSYGQGYYNEQFF,TGTGCCAGCAGCTATGGACAGGGGTATTACAATGAGCAGTTCTTC
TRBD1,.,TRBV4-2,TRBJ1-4,CASSIGQVDEKLFF,TGTGCCAGCAGTATTGGACAGGTTGATGAAAAACTGTTTTTT
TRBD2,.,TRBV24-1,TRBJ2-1,CATSDPKTSGSDEQFF,TGTGCCACCAGTGATCCAAAGACTAGCGGGAGTGATGAGCAGTTCTTC